This T cell receptor (beta chain) was obtained from a study of cytomegalovirus exposure and HLA in healthy donors. PCR primers comprised 60 Vbeta and 13 Jbeta primers. The repertoire was sequenced with immunoSEQ multiplex PCR; TCRdb's copy has only in-frame clones and lacks some. The sample gives 200,000 to 300,000 clones, over 70% of which show up once; around 8.6% is in the top ten. This clone turned up a few times. Antigen specificity is unknown. The donors, nominally healthy at sampling, likely had unrecorded immune exposures. General study points: The study listed approximately 160 cytomegalovirus-associated TCR beta chains.

V lost 0 bases and J lost 7; bases outside the gene matches: 5. Germline assignment: CDR1 MGHRA and CDR2 YSYEKL. The CDR3 totals 15 residues. Sequencing was performed on PBMCs. The chain recombines TRBV4-1 with TRBJ2-1; TRBD1 agrees at 8 bases. The origin of this receptor is a woman aged 55-70 years in good health and CMV-seropositive. CDR3 sequence (DNA): TGCGCCAGCAGCCAAGATCGTGACAGGGGTAATGAGCAGTTCTTC. This gives the protein CASSQDRDRGNEQFF.